The rows below give T cell receptor beta chains drawn from one sample of a study of Graves' ophthalmopathy and Graves' hyperthyroidism. MiXCR, run by TCRdb on the multiplex PCR reads, gives a single entry per CDR3 protein. The sample has about 1.1 million distinct CDR3 sequences, about 40% seen once; the top ten hold 8.5% to 14%. The sequenced sample was peripheral blood or thyroid tissue (not recorded which). These receptors came from an adult man with Graves' hyperthyroidism. Both conserved end residues are part of each CDR3. The order of the fields is J gene, D gene, V gene, clone size, CDR3 protein, CDR3 DNA. The D gene is left open where the match is weak. Size is stated for part of the rows, as once, few or many counts, or as a class when the clone is expanded.

>TRBJ1-3|TRBD1|TRBV2|many
CASQPDRAFPGGAIYF
TGTGCCAGCCAACCCGACAGGGCCTTTCCGGGGGGTGCCATATATTTT
>TRBJ2-7|TRBD1|TRBV11-2|many
CASSSDRGTYEQYF
TGTGCCAGCAGCTCGGACAGGGGAACCTACGAGCAGTACTTC
>TRBJ2-7|-|TRBV6-5|-
CASSYGGDPAEQYF
TGTGCCAGCAGTTACGGAGGGGATCCCGCCGAGCAGTACTTC
>TRBJ2-7|TRBD2|TRBV12-3/TRBV12-4|few
CASSQTSGWTLYEQYF
TGTGCCAGCAGTCAGACTAGCGGGTGGACTCTTTACGAGCAGTACTTC
>TRBJ2-7|-|TRBV7-2|-
CASSFSLDTQYF
TGTGCCAGCAGCTTCTCCCTGGATACGCAGTACTTC
>TRBJ2-7|-|TRBV7-6|many
CASSPHPNQYEQYF
TGTGCCAGCAGCCCACACCCGAACCAATACGAGCAGTACTTC
>TRBJ1-1|-|TRBV9|-
CASSVDHMGGLLTEAFF
TGTGCCAGCAGCGTAGATCATATGGGGGGACTTTTGACTGAAGCTTTCTTT
>TRBJ2-5|-|TRBV9|many
CASNTGPQETQYF
TGTGCCAGCAATACAGGTCCCCAAGAGACCCAGTACTTC
>TRBJ1-5|-|TRBV7-2|many
CASSLKFSNQPQHF
TGTGCCAGCAGCTTAAAGTTTAGCAATCAGCCCCAGCATTTT
>TRBJ1-2|-|TRBV19|many
CASSIQGTNYGYTF
TGTGCCAGTAGTATCCAGGGTACTAACTATGGCTACACCTTC
>TRBJ1-1|-|TRBV25-1|-
CASSVQQDRVNTEAFF
TGTGCCAGCAGCGTCCAACAGGATCGGGTGAACACTGAAGCTTTCTTT
>TRBJ1-1|TRBD1|TRBV9|many
CASSTRDRGINTEAFF
TGTGCCAGCAGCACCAGGGACAGGGGAATAAACACTGAAGCTTTCTTT
>TRBJ2-2|TRBD2|TRBV7-9|many
CASSLATSGRMGTGELFF
TGTGCCAGCAGCTTAGCGACTAGCGGGAGGATGGGCACCGGGGAGCTGTTTTTT
>TRBJ1-5|-|TRBV12-3/TRBV12-4|few
CASSFQLGGGNQPQHF
TGTGCCAGCAGTTTTCAGCTGGGGGGCGGCAATCAGCCCCAGCATTTT
>TRBJ1-2|-|TRBV5-6|few
CASSFGGGGGYTF
TGTGCCAGCAGTTTTGGCGGGGGTGGGGGCTACACCTTC
>TRBJ2-7|-|TRBV7-2|many
CASSSASSVLTYEQYF
TGTGCCAGCAGCTCCGCCTCTTCGGTCCTCACCTACGAGCAGTACTTC
>TRBJ2-7|TRBD2|TRBV19|-
CASTPRTSGAYEQYF
TGTGCCAGCACCCCAAGGACTAGCGGAGCCTACGAGCAGTACTTC
>TRBJ2-7|TRBD2|TRBV25-1|-
CASSSASRGVEQYF
TGTGCCAGCAGTTCCGCTTCCCGGGGGGTCGAGCAGTACTTC
>TRBJ2-5|-|TRBV12-3/TRBV12-4|-
CASSLQGGHQETQYF
TGTGCCAGCAGTTTACAAGGGGGACACCAAGAGACCCAGTACTTC
>TRBJ1-2|-|TRBV19|-
CASSMGPPYGYTF
TGTGCCAGTAGTATGGGACCTCCCTATGGCTACACCTTC
>TRBJ1-2|-|TRBV20-1|-
CSASGAPGSYGHTF
TGCAGTGCTAGTGGGGCCCCGGGGTCCTATGGCCACACCTTC
>TRBJ2-6|-|TRBV6-6|few
CASAGQPSGANVLTF
TGTGCCAGCGCGGGACAGCCCTCTGGGGCCAACGTCCTGACTTTC
>TRBJ2-7|TRBD1|TRBV7-9|many
CASSLTRDRGTYEQYF
TGTGCCAGCAGCTTAACTAGGGACAGGGGAACCTACGAGCAGTACTTC
>TRBJ1-1|-|TRBV6-6|-
CASSPQWVTVNTEAFF
TGTGCCAGCAGTCCCCAATGGGTGACAGTGAACACTGAAGCTTTCTTT
>TRBJ2-2|-|TRBV2|many
CASSPRASNTGELFF
TGTGCCAGCAGCCCTCGGGCCTCGAACACCGGGGAGCTGTTTTTT
>TRBJ1-5|-|TRBV7-9|few
CASSLGAPGTWQPQHF
TGTGCCAGCAGTCTCGGGGCCCCCGGGACTTGGCAGCCCCAGCATTTT
>TRBJ2-7|TRBD2|TRBV12-3/TRBV12-4|-
CASSIGLAPYEQYF
TGTGCCAGCAGTATCGGACTAGCGCCGTACGAGCAGTACTTC
>TRBJ1-6|-|TRBV25-1|many
CASKGYGLDNSPLHF
TGTGCCAGCAAGGGGTACGGGTTAGATAATTCACCCCTCCACTTT
>TRBJ2-5|TRBD2|TRBV20-1|-
CSARLILAGVRETQYF
TGCAGTGCTAGATTGATCCTAGCGGGAGTCCGAGAGACCCAGTACTTC
>TRBJ1-1|TRBD1|TRBV29-1|-
CSVLGQGAATEAFF
TGCAGCGTTCTCGGACAGGGGGCGGCCACTGAAGCTTTCTTT
>TRBJ2-5|-|TRBV3-1|many
CASSATGPETQYF
TGTGCCAGCAGCGCTACAGGGCCGGAGACCCAGTACTTC
>TRBJ2-7|TRBD1|TRBV19|many
CASSEGAGAYEQYF
TGTGCCAGTAGCGAGGGGGCCGGAGCCTACGAGCAGTACTTC
>TRBJ1-2|TRBD1|TRBV12-3/TRBV12-4|-
CASSQQGQGASGYTF
TGTGCCAGCAGTCAACAGGGACAGGGGGCGTCTGGCTACACCTTC
>TRBJ1-3|-|TRBV12-3/TRBV12-4|-
CASRRGYITGNTIYF
TGTGCCAGCAGGCGAGGGTATATCACTGGAAACACCATATATTTT
>TRBJ2-5|TRBD2|TRBV6-6|many
CASSYSSGGLAGQETQYF
TGTGCCAGCAGTTACTCGAGCGGCGGGCTAGCGGGTCAAGAGACCCAGTACTTC
>TRBJ2-7|TRBD2|TRBV11-2|-
CASSHRTSGSYEQYF
TGTGCCAGCAGCCACCGGACTAGCGGGAGCTACGAGCAGTACTTC
>TRBJ1-6|TRBD1|TRBV7-9|many
CASSDWDRARLYNSPLHF
TGTGCCAGCAGCGACTGGGACAGGGCGCGACTTTATAATTCACCCCTCCACTTT
>TRBJ2-2|-|TRBV2|many
CASSEESSGRGELFF
TGTGCCAGCAGTGAAGAGAGTAGCGGCCGCGGGGAGCTGTTTTTT
>TRBJ1-6|-|TRBV2|many
CARSGSSGSPLHF
TGTGCCAGGTCGGGATCTTCGGGGTCACCCCTCCACTTT
>TRBJ1-4|-|TRBV29-1|many
CSVHLMEKLFF
TGCAGCGTCCATCTCATGGAAAAACTGTTTTTT
>TRBJ1-1|-|TRBV7-2|-
CASSPIAGKQDTEAFF
TGTGCCAGCAGCCCAATAGCGGGCAAACAAGACACTGAAGCTTTCTTT
>TRBJ2-7|-|TRBV3-1|few
CASSQDYSYEQYF
TGTGCCAGCAGCCAAGACTACTCCTACGAGCAGTACTTC
>TRBJ1-1|-|TRBV29-1|few
CSVEPGGRGGTEAFF
TGCAGCGTTGAGCCTGGGGGGCGCGGGGGAACTGAAGCTTTCTTT
>TRBJ2-7|TRBD1|TRBV7-2|-
CASSRTPGQTYEQYF
TGTGCCAGCAGCAGAACACCGGGACAGACCTACGAGCAGTACTTC